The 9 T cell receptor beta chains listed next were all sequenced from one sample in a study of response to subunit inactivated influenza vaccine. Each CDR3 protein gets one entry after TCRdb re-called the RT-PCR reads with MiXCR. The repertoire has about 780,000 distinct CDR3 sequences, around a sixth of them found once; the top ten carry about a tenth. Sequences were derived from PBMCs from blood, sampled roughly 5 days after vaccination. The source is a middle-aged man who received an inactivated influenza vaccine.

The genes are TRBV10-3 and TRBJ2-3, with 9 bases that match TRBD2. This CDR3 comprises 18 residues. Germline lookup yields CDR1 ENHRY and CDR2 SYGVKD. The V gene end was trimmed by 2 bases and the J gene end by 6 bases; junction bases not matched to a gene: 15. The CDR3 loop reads CAISELLSGGFPSDTQYF. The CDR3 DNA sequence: TGTGCCATCAGTGAGCTTTTGAGCGGGGGGTTTCCATCTGATACGCAGTATTTT.

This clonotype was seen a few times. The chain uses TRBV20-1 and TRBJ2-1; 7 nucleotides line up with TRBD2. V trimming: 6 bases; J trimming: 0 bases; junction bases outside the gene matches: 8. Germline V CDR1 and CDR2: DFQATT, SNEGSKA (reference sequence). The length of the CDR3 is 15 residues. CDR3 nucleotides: TGCAGTGCGATCATTAGCGGGCCCTCCTACAATGAGCAGTTCTTC. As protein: CSAIISGPSYNEQFF.

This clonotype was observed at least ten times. CDR3 in DNA: TGTGCCACCAGCAGAGAGTATCGGGAGACCCAGTACTTC. Protein sequence: CATSREYRETQYF. The chain is built from TRBV15 and TRBJ2-5, with D unresolved. The germline V gene has CDR1 LNHNV and CDR2 YYDKDF (reference sequence). The CDR3 consists of 13 residues. V shed 0 bases and J shed 5 bases, with 7 bases lying between them. Full variable domain (outside the CDR3, taken from reference TRBV15 and TRBJ2-5): DAMVIQNPRYQVTQFGKPVTLSCSQTLNHNVMYWYQQKSSQAPKLLFHYYDKDFNNEADTPDNFQSRRPNTSFCFLDIRSPGLGDTAMYLCATSREYRETQYFGPGTRLLVL.

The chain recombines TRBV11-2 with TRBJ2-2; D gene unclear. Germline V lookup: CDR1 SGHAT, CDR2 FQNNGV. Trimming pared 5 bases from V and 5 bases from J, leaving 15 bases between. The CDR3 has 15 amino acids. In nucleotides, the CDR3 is TGTGCCAGCAGCCCCAAAATGGGATTTACCGGGGAGCTGTTTTTT. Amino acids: CASSPKMGFTGELFF. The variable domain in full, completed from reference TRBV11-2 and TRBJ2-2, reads EAGVAQSPRYKIIEKRQSVAFWCNPISGHATLYWYQQILGQGPKLLIQFQNNGVVDDSQLPKDRFSAERLKGVDSTLKIQPAKLEDSAVYLCASSPKMGFTGELFFGEGSRLTVL.

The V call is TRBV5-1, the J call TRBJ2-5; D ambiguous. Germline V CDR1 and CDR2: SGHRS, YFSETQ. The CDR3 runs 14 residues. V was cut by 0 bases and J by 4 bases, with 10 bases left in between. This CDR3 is CASSLVPPGETQYF. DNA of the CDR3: TGCGCCAGCAGCTTGGTCCCCCCCGGAGAGACCCAGTACTTC.

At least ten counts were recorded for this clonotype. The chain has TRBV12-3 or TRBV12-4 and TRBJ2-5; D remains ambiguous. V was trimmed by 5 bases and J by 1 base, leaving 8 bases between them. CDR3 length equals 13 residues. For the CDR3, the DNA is TGTGCCAGCAGTCCGTCGACCCAAGAGACCCAGTACTTC. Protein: CASSPSTQETQYF.

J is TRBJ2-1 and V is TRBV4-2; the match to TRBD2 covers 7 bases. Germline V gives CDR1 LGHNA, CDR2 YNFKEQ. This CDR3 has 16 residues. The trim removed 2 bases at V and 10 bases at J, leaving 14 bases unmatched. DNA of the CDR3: TGTGCCAGCAGCCAAACGACTAATGCGGGAGTTAGGGAGCAGTTCTTC. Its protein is CASSQTTNAGVREQFF.

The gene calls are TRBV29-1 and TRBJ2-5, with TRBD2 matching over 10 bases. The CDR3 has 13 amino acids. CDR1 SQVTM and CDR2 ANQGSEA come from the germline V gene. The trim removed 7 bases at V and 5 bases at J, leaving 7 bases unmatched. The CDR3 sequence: CSEAGGPGETQYF. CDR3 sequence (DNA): TGCAGCGAAGCGGGGGGGCCGGGGGAGACCCAGTACTTC.

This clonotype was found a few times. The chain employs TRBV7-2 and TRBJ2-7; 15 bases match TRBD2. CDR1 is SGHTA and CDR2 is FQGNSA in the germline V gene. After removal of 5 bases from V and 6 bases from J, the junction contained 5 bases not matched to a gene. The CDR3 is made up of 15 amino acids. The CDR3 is CASSPGLAGGLEQYF. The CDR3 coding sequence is TGTGCCAGCAGCCCCGGACTAGCGGGGGGGCTCGAGCAGTACTTC.